This T cell receptor beta chain was recovered during a study of cytomegalovirus exposure and HLA in healthy donors. Whole-study context: Among approximately 400 genotyped donors, about 83% fell in the Caucasian-associated ancestry cluster.

From germline, CDR1 is SEHNR and CDR2 FQNEAQ (reference sequence). Trimming cost V 2 bases and J 6 bases, with 7 bases left between them. This CDR3 has 12 residues. The PCR contained 60 Vbeta and 13 Jbeta primers. The data were produced by immunoSEQ multiplex PCR, yet TCRdb's version contains in-frame clones alone and is incomplete. Among 49,000 or so clones listed, about 81% were seen once. The clonotype originates from a boy between 10 and 17 years old in good health and CMV-seropositive. Sequenced: PBMCs. V and J are TRBV7-9 and TRBJ1-2; D gene unclear. As DNA, the CDR3 is TGTGCCAGCAGCTTAATGCGGGATGGCTACACCTTC. Residues: CASSLMRDGYTF.